The 29 T cell receptor beta chains listed next were all sequenced from one sample in a study of control samples from healthy donors and cancer patients. The assay was immunoSEQ multiplex PCR, and TCRdb's table has in-frame clones only and misses some. The profile shows about 130,000 clones, more than 80% of them singletons. Sequenced input: blood. All receptors come from a man aged 40-55 years in good health.

The J gene is TRBJ1-3, the V gene TRBV7-2; D remains unclear. Germline CDR1 and CDR2: SGHTA and FQGNSA. With 5 bases removed from V and 0 bases from J, the gap between germline ends came to 8 bases. The CDR3 spans 14 residues. CDR3 protein: CASSGMSSGNTIYF. The CDR3 region has the DNA TGTGCCAGCAGCGGGATGAGCTCTGGAAACACCATATATTTT.

This chain joins TRBV5-4 and TRBJ2-3; D gene ambiguous. The CDR3 runs 14 residues. The V end was cut by 4 bases, the J end by 5 bases, with 14 bases between. The germline gives CDR1 SGHNT, CDR2 YYREEE (reference sequence). The CDR3: CASSATTPEDTQYF. DNA for the CDR3: TGTGCCAGCAGCGCCACCACGCCCGAAGATACGCAGTATTTT.

The rearrangement uses TRBV3-1 (or the pseudogene TRBV3-2) and TRBJ2-1; 9 positions agree with TRBD2. J gave up 4 bases and V 4 bases, and 8 bases lay outside the gene matches. Germline loops: CDR1 LGHDT, CDR2 YNNKEL (reference sequence). This CDR3 comprises 16 residues. CDR3 protein: CASSPSSLAGYNEQFF. CDR3 nucleotides: TGTGCCAGCAGCCCCAGTTCGCTAGCGGGGTACAATGAGCAGTTCTTC.

The chain carries TRBV27 and TRBJ1-2; perhaps TRBD1 as D (5 bases). CDR3 length equals 15 residues. Trimming removed 4 bases at V and 4 bases at J, with 16 bases between. Germline lookup yields CDR1 MNHEY and CDR2 SMNVEV (reference sequence). Here the CDR3 DNA reads TGTGCCAGCAGTTCGAATCCTCCGGGGACCTATGGCTACACCTTC. This codes for CASSSNPPGTYGYTF.

The rearrangement uses TRBV2 and TRBJ1-4; D call uncertain. This CDR3 has 14 amino acids. V lost 1 base and J lost 3, with 6 bases in between. Germline V gene sequence: CDR1 SNHLY, CDR2 FYNNEI. In nucleotides, the CDR3 is TGTGCCAGCAGTGAAGAGGCACCTAATGAAAAACTGTTTTTT. Amino acids: CASSEEAPNEKLFF.

V usage is TRBV7-3 and J usage is TRBJ2-5; 8 nucleotides match TRBD1. V trimming: 5 bases; J trimming: 4 bases; junction bases outside the gene matches: 3. The CDR3 runs to 13 residues. Germline CDR1 reads SGHTA; CDR2 reads FQGTGA. This chain's CDR3 is CASSPGTGETQYF. The CDR3 nucleotides read TGTGCCAGCAGCCCAGGGACAGGAGAGACCCAGTACTTC.

The rearrangement joins TRBV5-1 to TRBJ2-2; D uncertain. Germline V gene sequence: CDR1 SGHRS, CDR2 YFSETQ. Between the trimmed V and J ends, which lost 5 bases and 0 bases, there was a span of 8 bases. The CDR3 sequence is 14 residues long. Here the CDR3 reads CASRPGPNTGELFF. The CDR3 DNA is TGCGCCAGCAGGCCAGGCCCGAACACCGGGGAGCTGTTTTTT. The full variable domain, its missing parts supplied by reference TRBV5-1 and TRBJ2-2, is KAGVTQTPRYLIKTRGQQVTLSCSPISGHRSVSWYQQTPGQGLQFLFEYFSETQRNKGNFPGRFSGRQFSNSRSEMNVSTLELGDSALYLCASRPGPNTGELFFGEGSRLTVL.

The gene calls are TRBV5-4 and TRBJ2-7; tentatively, D is TRBD1 or TRBD2 (5 bases each). This CDR3 comprises 15 residues. From germline, CDR1 is SGHNT and CDR2 YYREEE (reference sequence). The V and J ends lost 1 base and 6 bases respectively, with 17 bases between them. CDR3 protein: CASSLRGQGALEQYF. The CDR3 DNA reads TGTGCCAGCAGCTTGCGTGGCCAGGGAGCACTCGAGCAGTACTTC.

The J gene is TRBJ1-1, the V gene TRBV12-3 or TRBV12-4, with 8 bases identical to TRBD1. This CDR3 is built from 10 residues. V shed 9 bases, J shed 10 bases, and the junction held 4 bases outside the gene matches. The CDR3 reads CASGQGGAFF. CDR3 in DNA: TGTGCCAGTGGACAGGGAGGAGCTTTCTTT.

CDR3 sequence (DNA): TGTGCCAGCAGCTTTAGGGGTTCGGGAAACACCATATATTTT. Translating gives CASSFRGSGNTIYF. V and J are TRBV13 and TRBJ1-3; TRBD1 might be the D (5 bases). The CDR3 runs 14 residues. CDR1 is PRHDT, CDR2 FYEKMQ, per germline (reference sequence). V lost 3 bases and J lost 4, with 10 bases in between.

The V and J genes are TRBV2 and TRBJ2-3; TRBD2 matches 15 bases. Germline CDR1 reads SNHLY; CDR2 reads FYNNEI. The trim removed 5 bases at V and 5 bases at J, leaving 14 bases unmatched. CDR3 length: 19 amino acids. The chain's CDR3 is CASSRTSGGANPHIDTQYF. As DNA, the CDR3 is TGTGCCAGCAGTAGGACTAGCGGGGGGGCGAACCCCCACATAGATACGCAGTATTTT.

This clone was counted a single time. The chain is built from TRBV6-1 and TRBJ1-5; 8 positions match TRBD1. Trimming removed 3 bases from V and 0 bases from J; junction bases left unmatched: 13. Germline CDR1 reads MNHNS; CDR2 reads SASEGT. The CDR3 is made up of 19 amino acids. This chain's CDR3 is CASSDRGRGRGVSNQPQHF. The CDR3 DNA sequence: TGTGCCAGCAGTGATCGGGGCAGGGGGCGCGGAGTTAGCAATCAGCCCCAGCATTTT.

The gene calls are TRBV10-3 and TRBJ2-7, with a weak D call TRBD1 (6 bases). CDR1 is ENHRY and CDR2 is SYGVKD in the germline V gene. CDR3 size: 11 residues. Trimming stripped 3 bases from V and 7 bases from J, with 7 bases between. CDR3 coding DNA: TGTGCCATCAGTGACCAGGGGGAGCAGTACTTC. It specifies CAISDQGEQYF.

The CDR3: CATSDTGGPETQYF. The DNA of the CDR3 is TGTGCCACCAGTGATACAGGGGGCCCAGAGACCCAGTACTTC. The V call is TRBV24-1, the J call TRBJ2-5, with 9 positions matching TRBD1. V was clipped by 3 bases and J by 4 bases; unmatched bases: 2. There are 14 residues in the CDR3. Germline V gives CDR1 KGHDR, CDR2 SFDVKD.

This chain's CDR3 is CASSVPAGRRTEAFF. DNA of the CDR3: TGTGCCAGCAGCGTGCCGGCTGGGAGACGCACTGAAGCTTTCTTT. This chain uses TRBV7-9 with TRBJ1-1; D ambiguous. Germline CDR1 is SEHNR and CDR2 is FQNEAQ (reference sequence). CDR3 length: 15 residues. V was shortened by 5 bases and J by 4 bases, with 17 bases between the two germline ends.

The rearrangement uses TRBV19 and TRBJ1-5, with TRBD1 matching over 10 bases. The germline V gene has CDR1 LNHDA and CDR2 SQIVND (reference sequence). The junction had 10 bases not matched to a gene; V was cut back by 8 bases and J by 9 bases. The CDR3 runs to 14 residues. The CDR3 DNA is TGTGCCAGTGGGCCGGGACAGGGGATATGGCCCCAGCATTTT. This translates into CASGPGQGIWPQHF.

This chain connects TRBV6-6 to TRBJ1-5, with a possible D match to TRBD1 (5 bases). V lost 0 bases and J lost 6, with 9 bases in between. Germline V gene data show CDR1 as MNHNY and CDR2 as SVGAGI (reference sequence). The CDR3 contains 14 residues. The chain's CDR3 is CASSYSGGVQPQHF. CDR3 coding DNA: TGTGCCAGCAGTTACTCCGGGGGGGTTCAGCCCCAGCATTTT.

This clone is a singleton in its sample. V usage is TRBV13 and J usage is TRBJ1-1, with unresolved D. The germline V gene encodes CDR1 PRHDT and CDR2 FYEKMQ (reference sequence). The CDR3 loop spans 14 amino acids. Trimming took off 5 bases at V and 0 bases at J, with 10 bases between the two ends. The CDR3 DNA reads as TGTGCCAGCAGCACGGTGCCACTGAACACTGAAGCTTTCTTT. This codes for CASSTVPLNTEAFF.

The rearrangement uses TRBV6-6 and TRBJ1-5; 9 positions match TRBD1. CDR1 is MNHNY and CDR2 is SVGAGI in the germline V gene (reference sequence). The length of the CDR3 is 13 residues. Trimming cost V 8 bases and J 7 bases; bases outside gene matches: 6. The CDR3 region is CASGTGHGQPQHF. The CDR3 DNA is TGTGCCAGCGGGACAGGGCATGGCCAGCCCCAGCATTTT.

In the case of this clone: This CDR3 is also generated by other DNA sequences in the sample. The chain is built from TRBV12-3 or TRBV12-4 and TRBJ1-5, with D possibly TRBD1 on 5 matching bases. The ends were cut back, 6 bases at V and 3 bases at J, with 9 bases in the middle. The CDR3 is 13 amino acids. The CDR3 region has the DNA TGTGCCAGCAGCCTGACAGTCAATCAGCCCCAGCATTTT. This codes for CASSLTVNQPQHF.

The chain links TRBV30 to TRBJ2-1; D may be TRBD2 (7 bases). Trimming shortened V by 0 bases and J by 16 bases, and 16 bases separated the two germline ends. The CDR3 is 12 amino acids. The germline V gene encodes CDR1 GTSNPN and CDR2 SVGIG (reference sequence). The DNA of the CDR3 is TGTGCCTGGAGTGTATACCCCGGGGGGCATTTCTTC. Translation: CAWSVYPGGHFF.

This chain links TRBV24-1 with TRBJ2-1; possible D gene TRBD1, 6 bases. From germline, CDR1 is KGHDR and CDR2 SFDVKD. Trimming cost V 1 base and J 5 bases, with 11 bases left between them. This CDR3 is built from 15 residues. CDR3 bases: TGTGCCACCAGTGATTTTGGACAGACCGACAATGAGCAGTTCTTC. Amino acids: CATSDFGQTDNEQFF.

Here the CDR3 DNA reads TGTGCCAGCAGCACTCTCGGAGATACGCAGTATTTT. Protein: CASSTLGDTQYF. The chain links TRBV7-9 to TRBJ2-3; D remains unclear. The CDR3 is 12 amino acids. Germline V gives CDR1 SEHNR, CDR2 FQNEAQ (reference sequence). V lost 5 bases, J lost 5 bases, and 8 bases lay in between.

The V gene is TRBV27, the J gene TRBJ2-1, with D possibly matching TRBD1 (6 bases). The germline V gene encodes CDR1 MNHEY and CDR2 SMNVEV (reference sequence). The CDR3 has 13 amino acids. Trimming removed 6 bases from V and 5 bases from J, with 11 bases in between. The CDR3: CASSYRENNEQFF. CDR3 in DNA: TGTGCCAGCAGCTACAGGGAAAACAATGAGCAGTTCTTC.

This chain connects TRBV15 to TRBJ2-3, with TRBD1 identical over 9 bases. V lost 4 bases, J lost 4 bases, and 12 bases stayed unmatched. This CDR3 is 17 amino acids long. Per the germline V gene, CDR1 is LNHNV and CDR2 is YYDKDF (reference sequence). The CDR3 nucleotides read TGTGCCACCAGCACCGATACCGGGACAGGGTATTCAGATACGCAGTATTTT. Its protein product is CATSTDTGTGYSDTQYF.

A note on this clone: Distinct nucleotide sequences in the sample also encode this CDR3. This sequence joins TRBV5-1 and TRBJ2-7; 7 bases align to TRBD2. The CDR3 covers 12 residues. The germline V gene encodes CDR1 SGHRS and CDR2 YFSETQ. V lost 4 bases and J lost 3; bases outside the gene matches: 1. CDR3 sequence (DNA): TGCGCCAGCAGCCCGGGGGGCTACGAGCAGTACTTC. Translation: CASSPGGYEQYF.

The CDR3 DNA reads TGTGCCAGCAGTTGGGACTCGAGCTCCTACGAGCAGTACTTC. This translates into CASSWDSSSYEQYF. This chain uses TRBV5-4 with TRBJ2-7, with a tentative D call TRBD2 (6 bases). The CDR3 contains 14 residues. V was shortened by 5 bases and J by 0 bases, with 12 bases between the two germline ends. Germline-derived CDR1 and CDR2 are SGHNT and YYREEE (reference sequence).

This clone appeared a single time. The V call is TRBV5-6, the J call TRBJ2-5; the match to TRBD2 covers 9 bases. The junction had 8 bases not matched to a gene; V was cut back by 4 bases and J by 1 base. Per germline, CDR1 SGHDT and CDR2 YYEEEE. The CDR3 runs 16 residues. The CDR3 is CASSRQLAGRQETQYF. The DNA for the CDR3 is TGTGCCAGCAGCCGTCAACTAGCGGGCCGCCAAGAGACCCAGTACTTC.

This sequence joins TRBV30 and TRBJ1-2; D is perhaps TRBD1 (6 bases). Germline V gives CDR1 GTSNPN, CDR2 SVGIG (reference sequence). This CDR3 spans 13 amino acids. V was pared by 3 bases and J by 5 bases, with 13 bases between. The CDR3 coding sequence is TGTGCCTGGAGCACAACGGGGGCTTATGGCTACACCTTC. It encodes CAWSTTGAYGYTF.